The rows below give T cell receptor beta chains drawn from one sample of a study of blood T cell repertoires in COVID-19. Method: immunoSEQ multiplex PCR; TCRdb's copy keeps in-frame clones and lacks some. The sample records tens of thousands of clones, about 86% being singletons. Sequenced input: peripheral blood. Source of these receptors: a woman in her seventies with acute or convalescent COVID-19. Both conserved end residues are part of each CDR3. D genes are given only for firm matches. Clone size is given for some rows only: seen once, a few or many times, or a class if the clone is expanded.

>TRBJ2-7|.|TRBD2|TRBV3-1/TRBV3-2
TGTGCCAGCAGCCAAGATCTAGCGGGTTCCTACGAGCAGTACTTC
CASSQDLAGSYEQYF
>TRBJ1-1|.|.|TRBV7-9
TGTGCCAGCAGCCCGCGGCAGGGTTCCACTGAAGCTTTCTTT
CASSPRQGSTEAFF
>TRBJ2-1|.|.|TRBV28
TGTGCCAGCAGTTCCCGAGGGGGTGGGGATGAGCAGTTCTTC
CASSSRGGGDEQFF
>TRBJ1-2|.|.|TRBV2
TGTGCCAGCAGTTCACAGGGAGCTAGGAATGGCTACACCTTC
CASSSQGARNGYTF
>TRBJ2-1|.|TRBD2|TRBV4-1
TGCGCCAGCAGCCGGGCCGGACTAGTACGAGTTAGCAATGAGCAGTTCTTC
CASSRAGLVRVSNEQFF
>TRBJ1-1|.|TRBD1|TRBV30
TGTGCCTGGAGTGAACAGGGGGCAAACGAAGCTTTCTTT
CAWSEQGANEAFF
>TRBJ2-2|.|.|TRBV2
TGTGCCAGCAGGGTGGGGCGCACCGGGGAGCTGTTTTTT
CASRVGRTGELFF
>TRBJ1-5|.|.|TRBV7-2
TGTGCCAGCAGCTTACAGGGCGTAACAAATCAGCCCCAGCATTTT
CASSLQGVTNQPQHF
>TRBJ2-7|once|TRBD2|TRBV25-1
TGTGCCAGCAGTGATAGGGCTAGCGGCTACTACGAGCAGTACTTC
CASSDRASGYYEQYF
>TRBJ2-3|.|.|TRBV28
TGTGCCAGCAGTTTATCATCCGATACGCAGTATTTT
CASSLSSDTQYF
>TRBJ1-2|.|.|TRBV6-5
TGTGCCAGCACCCTCGACGGGAACTATGGCTACACCTTC
CASTLDGNYGYTF
>TRBJ2-7|.|TRBD2|TRBV5-6
TGTGCCAGCAGCTTGGTGCGACTAGCGGGGGTTGAGCAGTACTTC
CASSLVRLAGVEQYF
>TRBJ1-5|.|.|TRBV7-8
TGTGCCAGCAGCTTAGCGGAGGTGGTTCAGCCCCAGCATTTT
CASSLAEVVQPQHF
>TRBJ2-7|.|.|TRBV28
TGTGCCAGCAGTTTAATGGACGTAGGGGACTACGAGCAGTACTTC
CASSLMDVGDYEQYF
>TRBJ1-5|once|.|TRBV7-9
TGTGCCAGCAGCTTATACGGGAATCAGCCCCAGCATTTT
CASSLYGNQPQHF
>TRBJ2-3|.|TRBD2|TRBV2
TGTGCCAGCAGTGAAAGCGGGAGGGCCGCGACAGATACGCAGTATTTT
CASSESGRAATDTQYF
>TRBJ2-1|few|TRBD2|TRBV24-1
TGTGCCACCAGTGATGGGTTCGGTGGCGGGGGATCAATCTTC
CATSDGFGGGGSIF
>TRBJ2-7|.|TRBD2|TRBV14
TGTGCCAGCAGCCTTTCTAGCGGGGGCACCTTCCAGCAGTACTTC
CASSLSSGGTFQQYF
>TRBJ1-4|.|TRBD1|TRBV5-1
TGCGCCAGCAGCTTGGCAGGGGGACAGACTAATGAAAAACTGTTTTTT
CASSLAGGQTNEKLFF
>TRBJ1-2|.|TRBD1|TRBV3-1/TRBV3-2
TGTGCCAGCAGCCAGGACAGGAGGAACTATGGCTACACCTTC
CASSQDRRNYGYTF
>TRBJ2-2|.|.|TRBV7-8
TGTGCCAGCAGCTTAGGAGGGCCGTACACCGGGGAGCTGTTTTTT
CASSLGGPYTGELFF
>TRBJ2-4|.|TRBD2|TRBV5-4
TGTGCCAGCAGCTCCGGGGGGGTCTTTATCAACATTCAGTACTTC
CASSSGGVFINIQYF
>TRBJ2-3|.|.|TRBV5-1
TGCGCCAGCAGCTCCCTGAGGCGGGGTCGCACAGATACGCAGTATTTT
CASSSLRRGRTDTQYF
>TRBJ2-3|once|TRBD1|TRBV7-7
TGTGCCAGCAGTCTAGCGGCCGGGACAGGGACAGATACGCAGTATTTT
CASSLAAGTGTDTQYF
>TRBJ2-6|.|TRBD2|TRBV3-1/TRBV3-2
TGTGCCAGCAGCCACCCCTCCGGGACTAGAGGGCCTGGGGCCAACGTCCTGACTTTC
CASSHPSGTRGPGANVLTF
>TRBJ1-4|.|TRBD1|TRBV7-9
TGTGCCAGCAGCTTAGGGGGACAGCCTAATGAAAAACTGTTTTTT
CASSLGGQPNEKLFF
>TRBJ1-1|.|.|TRBV28
TGTGCCAGCAGTTTGAGGGTCGGTGAAGCTTTCTTT
CASSLRVGEAFF
>TRBJ2-5|.|TRBD2|TRBV27
TGTGCCAGCAGTTTAATGCCGGGAGGGACCCAGTACTTC
CASSLMPGGTQYF
>TRBJ1-1|.|.|TRBV5-1
TGCGCCAGCAGAAGGAAGGACAGTAACACTGAAGCTTTCTTT
CASRRKDSNTEAFF
>TRBJ1-5|.|.|TRBV18
TGTGCCAGCTCCGGGGGGGGGAAACAGCCCCAGCATTTT
CASSGGGKQPQHF
>TRBJ1-5|few|.|TRBV18
TGTGCCAGCTCACCAGTCTCGGGATCCGGACAGCCCCAGCATTTT
CASSPVSGSGQPQHF
>TRBJ1-4|.|.|TRBV6-6
TGTGCCAGCAGTTACAACAGAGCAACTAATGAAAAACTGTTTTTT
CASSYNRATNEKLFF
>TRBJ2-5|.|.|TRBV19
TGTGCCAGTAGTATAGGGACAGATTCACAAGAGACCCAGTACTTC
CASSIGTDSQETQYF
>TRBJ1-2|few|.|TRBV7-2
TGTGCCAGCAGCCCCACAGGGAACTATGGCTACACCTTC
CASSPTGNYGYTF
>TRBJ1-6|.|.|TRBV6-2/TRBV6-3
TGTGCCAGCAGTTACTCGATGGTGGGCTCCGGGGCACCCCTCCACTTT
CASSYSMVGSGAPLHF
>TRBJ2-5|few|TRBD2|TRBV2
TGTGCCAGCAGTACGACTAGCGGGAGGCAAGAGACCCAGTACTTC
CASSTTSGRQETQYF
>TRBJ2-7|.|.|TRBV19
TGTGCCAGTAGTATACCCGGACAGACCTACGAGCAGTACTTC
CASSIPGQTYEQYF
>TRBJ1-1|.|.|TRBV28
TGTGCCAGCAGCGCGGCTAAGAACACTGAAGCTTTCTTT
CASSAAKNTEAFF
>TRBJ1-1|.|.|TRBV6-2/TRBV6-3
TGTGCCAGCAGTTACTCAACCCAAAGGGGGGGAACTGAAGCTTTCTTT
CASSYSTQRGGTEAFF
>TRBJ2-2|once|TRBD2|TRBV10-3
TGTGCCATCAGTTGGACTAGCGGAATTAACGCGAACACCGGGGAGCTGTTTTTT
CAISWTSGINANTGELFF
>TRBJ1-6|.|.|TRBV28
TGTGCCAGCAGGGGGGGGGACTATAATTCACCCCTCCACTTT
CASRGGDYNSPLHF
>TRBJ1-2|.|.|TRBV19
TGTGCCAGTAGTATAGTTCGGACAGAAGTAAGTGGCTACACCTTC
CASSIVRTEVSGYTF
>TRBJ1-5|.|TRBD1|TRBV19
TGTGCCAGTAGTATTGACTCCGCGTTGGACAGGGCTATGAATCAGCCCCAGCATTTT
CASSIDSALDRAMNQPQHF
>TRBJ1-1|.|TRBD1|TRBV28
TGTGCCAGCAGTTCCCCCGGACAGGGAGACACTGAAGCTTTCTTT
CASSSPGQGDTEAFF
>TRBJ1-2|.|TRBD1|TRBV24-1
TGTGCCACCAGTGATTCTCAAAGGACAGGGGCTGACTATGGCTACACCTTC
CATSDSQRTGADYGYTF
>TRBJ2-1|.|TRBD2|TRBV7-6
TGTGCCAGCAGCACCCCTAGCGGGGGGGCCGGAAATGAGCAGTTCTTC
CASSTPSGGAGNEQFF
>TRBJ2-3|.|TRBD2|TRBV19
TGTGCCACTACTAGCGGGATTACAGATACGCAGTATTTT
CATTSGITDTQYF
>TRBJ1-4|.|.|TRBV2
TGTGCCAGCAGTGTGCTTGGGGGGGAAGTTGAAAAACTGTTTTTT
CASSVLGGEVEKLFF
>TRBJ1-2|.|TRBD1|TRBV2
TGTGCCAGCAGTGGGAGCAGGGGGCTAGACGGCTACACCTTC
CASSGSRGLDGYTF
>TRBJ1-1|once|TRBD1|TRBV27
TGTGCCAGCAGTTTAGAACAGGGGTCGAACACTGAAGCTTTCTTT
CASSLEQGSNTEAFF
>TRBJ2-1|.|TRBD1|TRBV11-2
TGTGCCAGCGGATCCGGGACAGGGGTCAATGAGCAGTTCTTC
CASGSGTGVNEQFF